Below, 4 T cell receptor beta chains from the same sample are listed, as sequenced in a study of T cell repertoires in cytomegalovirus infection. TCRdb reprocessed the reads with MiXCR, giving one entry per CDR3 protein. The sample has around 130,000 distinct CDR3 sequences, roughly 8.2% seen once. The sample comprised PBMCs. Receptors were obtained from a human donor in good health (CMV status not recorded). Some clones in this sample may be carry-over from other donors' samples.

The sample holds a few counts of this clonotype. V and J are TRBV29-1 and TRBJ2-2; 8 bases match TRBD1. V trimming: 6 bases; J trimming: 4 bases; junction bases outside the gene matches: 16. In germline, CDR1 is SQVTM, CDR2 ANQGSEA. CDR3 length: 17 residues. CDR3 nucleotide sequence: TGCAGCGTCGGGGAGATGACAGGGGTTAGGGTCACCGGGGAGCTGTTTTTT. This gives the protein CSVGEMTGVRVTGELFF.

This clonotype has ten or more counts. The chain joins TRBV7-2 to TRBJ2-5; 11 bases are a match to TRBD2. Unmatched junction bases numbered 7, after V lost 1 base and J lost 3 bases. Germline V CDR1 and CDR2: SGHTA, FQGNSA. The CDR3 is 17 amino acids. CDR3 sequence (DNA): TGTGCCAGCAGCTTAGGGGGTGTTAGCGGGGGGGAAGAGACCCAGTACTTC. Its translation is CASSLGGVSGGEETQYF.

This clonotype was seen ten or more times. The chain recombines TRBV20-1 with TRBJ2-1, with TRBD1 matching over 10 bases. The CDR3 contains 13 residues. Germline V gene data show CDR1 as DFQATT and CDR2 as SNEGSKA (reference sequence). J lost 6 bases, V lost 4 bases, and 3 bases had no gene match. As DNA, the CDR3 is TGCAGTGCTACCCGGACAGGGGGCAATGAGCAGTTCTTC. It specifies CSATRTGGNEQFF.

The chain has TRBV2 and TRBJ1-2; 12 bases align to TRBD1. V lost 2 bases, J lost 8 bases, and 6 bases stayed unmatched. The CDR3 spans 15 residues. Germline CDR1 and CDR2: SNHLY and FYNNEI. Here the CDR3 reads CASSERGQGAWGYTF. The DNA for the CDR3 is TGTGCCAGCAGTGAAAGGGGACAGGGGGCTTGGGGCTACACCTTC.